The 12 T cell receptor beta chains below come from one sample, sequenced in a study of blood T cell repertoires in COVID-19. Assay used: immunoSEQ multiplex PCR; TCRdb lists only in-frame clones, some missing. The repertoire includes some 200,000 clones, 70% to 85% of them detected once, and roughly 8.7% sits in the top ten. Material for sequencing was peripheral blood. These receptors came from a middle-aged man with active or convalescent COVID-19.

About this clone: A read error is the likely source, as a far larger clone sits one nucleotide away. The genes are TRBV3-1 (or the pseudogene TRBV3-2) and TRBJ2-2; a possible D gene is TRBD1 (5 bases). The CDR3 extends over 14 amino acids. CDR1 is LGHDT, CDR2 YNNKEL, per germline (reference sequence). Trimming stripped 4 bases from V and 1 base from J, with 7 bases between. DNA for the CDR3: TGTGCCAGCAGCCCCCAGGGGAACACCGGGGAGCTGTTTTTT. Translated: CASSPQGNTGELFF.

This chain joins TRBV28 and TRBJ1-5; TRBD1 aligns across 8 bases. V shed 7 bases and J 1 base; nucleotides not matched to a gene: 9. The germline V gene has CDR1 MDHEN and CDR2 SYDVKM. The CDR3 totals 16 residues. As DNA, the CDR3 is TGTGCCAGCACCTCAATTCAGGGGGCAAGCAATCAGCCCCAGCATTTT. This codes for CASTSIQGASNQPQHF.

The rearrangement joins TRBV18 to TRBJ2-5; tentative D call: TRBD2 (5 bases). The CDR3 runs 13 residues. Germline values: CDR1 KGHSH, CDR2 LQKENI. The ends were cut back, 6 bases at V and 2 bases at J, with 10 bases in the middle. The CDR3 sequence: CASSSGYQETQYF. DNA for the CDR3: TGTGCCAGCTCTTCGGGATATCAAGAGACCCAGTACTTC.

This clone appeared a single time. V is TRBV29-1 and J is TRBJ2-7, with TRBD2 matching 13 bases. V lost 6 bases to trimming and J lost 1 base; unmatched junction nucleotides: 3. The CDR3 spans 14 residues. CDR1 is SQVTM and CDR2 is ANQGSEA in the germline V gene. CDR3 in amino acids: CSVMGLAGSYEQYF. As DNA, the CDR3 is TGCAGCGTGATGGGACTAGCGGGGTCCTACGAGCAGTACTTC.

This chain joins TRBV16 and TRBJ2-7; D is perhaps TRBD2 (6 bases). This CDR3 spans 16 amino acids. Germline lookup yields CDR1 KGHSY and CDR2 FQNENV. The V end was cut by 2 bases, the J end by 4 bases, with 18 bases between. The CDR3 nucleotides read TGTGCCAGCAGCCAAGTAAGTCAGGGACGGGGGTACGAGCAGTACTTC. Translated, it gives CASSQVSQGRGYEQYF.

The rearrangement links TRBV19 to TRBJ2-3; 7 bases line up with TRBD1. In germline, CDR1 is LNHDA, CDR2 SQIVND (reference sequence). This CDR3 contains 16 residues. V shed 5 bases and J 2 bases; nucleotides not matched to a gene: 10. CDR3 in amino acids: CASSPRQGPDTDTQYF. Written as DNA, the CDR3 is TGTGCCAGTAGTCCCAGACAGGGTCCAGACACAGATACGCAGTATTTT. The full variable domain, in which reference TRBV19 and TRBJ2-3 provide the parts outside the CDR3, is DGGITQSPKYLFRKEGQNVTLSCEQNLNHDAMYWYRQDPGQGLRLIYYSQIVNDFQKGDIAEGYSVSREKKESFPLTVTSAQKNPTAFYLCASSPRQGPDTDTQYFGPGTRLTVL.

The chain is built from TRBV24-1 and TRBJ1-2, with D possibly TRBD1 on 5 matching bases. Germline V CDR1 and CDR2: KGHDR, SFDVKD. V lost 3 bases and J lost 4, with 11 bases in between. The CDR3 loop spans 14 amino acids. The DNA for the CDR3 is TGTGCCACCAGTGATGCAGGGCGGATCTATGGCTACACCTTC. This gives the protein CATSDAGRIYGYTF.

The chain combines TRBV7-2 with TRBJ2-2; a possible D gene is TRBD1 (6 bases). The CDR3 loop spans 15 amino acids. CDR1 is SGHTA, CDR2 FQGNSA, per germline. V dropped 4 bases and J dropped 2 bases, with 11 bases sitting between them. The CDR3 DNA is TGTGCCAGCAGCTGGGGGACACCTAACACCGGGGAGCTGTTTTTT. Translation: CASSWGTPNTGELFF.

The rearrangement joins TRBV14 to TRBJ2-1, with D perhaps TRBD2 (6 bases). The germline V gene has CDR1 SGHDN and CDR2 FVKESK. V was trimmed by 2 bases and J by 11 bases, leaving 13 bases between them. The CDR3 spans 13 residues. The CDR3 loop reads CASSQSAGGQQFF. The CDR3 region has the DNA TGTGCCAGCAGCCAATCGGCCGGGGGACAGCAGTTCTTC.

V gene TRBV4-2 combines with J gene TRBJ2-3; 11 positions match TRBD2. The germline gives CDR1 LGHNA, CDR2 YNFKEQ. The length of the CDR3 is 15 residues. The V segment lost 5 bases and the J segment 2 bases; nucleotides outside the gene matches: 3. CDR3 coding DNA: TGTGCCAGCAGCACTAGCGGGGGCCCCACAGATACGCAGTATTTT. This sequence encodes CASSTSGGPTDTQYF.

J is TRBJ2-2 and V is TRBV2, with a weak D call TRBD2 (6 bases). The length of the CDR3 is 14 residues. Germline CDR1 and CDR2: SNHLY and FYNNEI. The V end lost 6 bases, the J end lost 2 bases, and 10 bases lay between the germline ends. The CDR3 DNA sequence: TGTGCCAGCAGGGGGGGACTTAACACCGGGGAGCTGTTTTTT. Residues: CASRGGLNTGELFF.

This sequence joins TRBV2 and TRBJ1-3; 7 nucleotides line up with TRBD1. CDR1 and CDR2 from the germline V gene are SNHLY and FYNNEI. The length of the CDR3 is 14 residues. With 7 bases clipped from V and 3 bases from J, the junction kept 6 bases outside the gene matches. The chain's CDR3 is CASNRGILGNTIYF. For the CDR3, the DNA is TGTGCCAGCAACAGGGGTATCCTTGGAAACACCATATATTTT.